This TCR beta chain was profiled in a study of CD8 T cells in ankylosing spondylitis. General study points: Seemingly characteristic of ankylosing spondylitis blood was a TCR beta motif consisting of eight highly homologous variants.

Generation of TCR beta libraries employed quantitative 5'-RACE incorporating molecular barcodes. TCRdb fed the 5' RACE reads into MiXCR, producing one record per CDR3 protein. Of over 700,000 distinct CDR3 sequences detected, around 19% appear once; the ten largest clones hold around 20%. In its sample, this clonotype was seen many times. Antigen unknown. The V gene's germline CDR1 is ENHRY and CDR2 SYGVKD. The CDR3 has 14 amino acids. Trimming removed 2 bases at V and 5 bases at J, with 11 bases between. This rearrangement joins TRBV10-3 to TRBJ2-3, with D possibly being TRBD2 (5 bases). The specimen was blood, either unsorted or a sorted T cell fraction (not recorded which). The source of this sequence is a male donor with ankylosing spondylitis. CDR3 nucleotide sequence: TGTGCCATCAGTGAGACACCGGCGGGAGATACGCAGTATTTT. Protein sequence: CAISETPAGDTQYF.